A single sample is the source of the 20 T cell receptor beta chains below, sequenced in a study of human T cells and chemical hapten exposure. Time point reported: patch test 3, about 24 weeks after DPC sensitization. The treatment: therapeutic diphenylcyclopropenone sensitization with weekly scalp DPC. TCRdb processed the RACE reads anew with MiXCR; each CDR3 protein has one entry. This sample has approximately 88,000 distinct CDR3 sequences, with 10% to 15% found just once. Specimen: whole blood, collected in connection with sensitization to the hapten diphenylcyclopropenone (DPC). These receptors came from a woman aged 50 to 60 with alopecia areata. Some clones in this sample may be carry-over from other donors' samples.

This clonotype was seen a handful of times. The V call is TRBV12-3 or TRBV12-4, the J call TRBJ2-3, with 7 bases identical to TRBD2. The length of the CDR3 is 13 residues. The trim removed 10 bases at V and 4 bases at J, leaving 8 bases unmatched. The CDR3 region has the DNA TGTGCCATCCGCGGGAGTATCCCAGATACGCAGTATTTT. This gives the protein CAIRGSIPDTQYF.

This clonotype has a count of ten or more. The chain recombines TRBV11-2 with TRBJ2-1; 9 bases agree with TRBD1. V lost 4 bases, J lost 8 bases, and 9 bases stayed unmatched. The CDR3 extends over 15 amino acids. Germline values: CDR1 SGHAT, CDR2 FQNNGV. The CDR3 DNA reads TGTGCCAGCAGCTCAAACAGGGGGCGTCGTTATGAGCAGTTCTTC. Translating gives CASSSNRGRRYEQFF.

V usage is TRBV19 and J usage is TRBJ2-5, with D perhaps given as TRBD1 or TRBD2 (7 bases each). With 10 bases removed from V and 2 bases from J, the gap between germline ends came to 14 bases. Germline values: CDR1 LNHDA, CDR2 SQIVND (reference sequence). This CDR3 contains 13 residues. The CDR3 coding sequence is TGTGCCACCAGGGGGACTACTCAAGAGACCCAGTACTTC. Amino acids: CATRGTTQETQYF.

In its sample, this clonotype was seen a few times. The chain recombines TRBV29-1 with TRBJ2-1; D gene ambiguous. The CDR3 extends over 10 amino acids. V was shortened by 0 bases and J by 10 bases, with 4 bases between the two germline ends. CDR1 and CDR2 (germline): SQVTM, ANQGSEA. DNA of the CDR3: TGCAGCGTTGAAGACCGAGAGCAGTTCTTC. It codes for CSVEDREQFF.

The V call is TRBV11-2, the J call TRBJ2-2; D ambiguous. Deletions cut 0 bases from V and 2 bases from J, with 4 bases between. Germline loops: CDR1 SGHAT, CDR2 FQNNGV. This CDR3 contains 14 residues. The CDR3 DNA sequence: TGTGCCAGCAGCTTAGAGAGAAACACCGGGGAGCTGTTTTTT. This codes for CASSLERNTGELFF.

CDR3 nucleotides: TGTGCCAGCCGTTCGGGTCACAATGAGCAGTTCTTC. Translation gives CASRSGHNEQFF. This rearrangement joins TRBV11-2 to TRBJ2-1; D is unclear. Germline V lookup: CDR1 SGHAT, CDR2 FQNNGV. The CDR3 extends over 12 amino acids. V shed 8 bases and J shed 5 bases, with 10 bases lying between them.

This clonotype was seen ten or more times. This chain links TRBV29-1 with TRBJ2-1, with 7 bases aligning to TRBD2. CDR3 length: 15 amino acids. J was trimmed by 5 bases and V by 4 bases; bases with no gene match: 11. Germline-derived CDR1 and CDR2 are SQVTM and ANQGSEA. This CDR3 reads CSVGARLAENNEQFF. CDR3 DNA sequence: TGCAGCGTTGGGGCTAGGCTAGCGGAGAACAATGAGCAGTTCTTC.

This clonotype showed up just a few times. The V gene is TRBV6-1, the J gene TRBJ2-4, with D hard to call. The CDR3 covers 10 residues. Trimming left V 7 bases short and J 12 bases short, with 10 bases between. CDR1 and CDR2 (germline): MNHNS, SASEGT. The CDR3 DNA is TGTGCCAGCATCCGACACCATCAGTACTTC. Encoded protein: CASIRHHQYF.

The chain carries TRBV10-3 and TRBJ2-5; 7 nucleotides align to TRBD1. The CDR3 is 13 amino acids. Trimming took 6 bases from V and 2 from J; bases not matched to a gene: 3. Germline CDR1 and CDR2: ENHRY and SYGVKD. This CDR3 is CAIRGTEQETQYF. The CDR3 DNA is TGTGCCATCAGGGGGACAGAGCAAGAGACCCAGTACTTC.

This chain links TRBV7-9 with TRBJ2-7, with D maybe TRBD1 (6 bases). The CDR3 is made up of 13 amino acids. Deletions cut 4 bases from V and 9 bases from J, with 16 bases between. Germline V gene data show CDR1 as SEHNR and CDR2 as FQNEAQ (reference sequence). Written as DNA, the CDR3 is TGTGCCAGCAGCTGGTCTGACCAGGGGAGGCAGTACTTC. This codes for CASSWSDQGRQYF.

This clonotype has a count of ten or more. The V and J genes are TRBV25-1 and TRBJ1-1; the D gene is possibly TRBD1 (5 bases). The CDR3 sequence is 15 residues long. The ends were cut back, 1 base at V and 5 bases at J, with 14 bases in the middle. CDR1 MGHDK and CDR2 SYGVNS come from the germline V gene. The CDR3 loop reads CASSELRQGSTEAFF. CDR3 bases: TGTGCCAGCAGTGAATTAAGGCAGGGTTCTACTGAAGCTTTCTTT. Combining the CDR3 with reference TRBV25-1 and TRBJ1-1 gives the whole variable domain EADIYQTPRYLVIGTGKKITLECSQTMGHDKMYWYQQDPGMELHLIHYSYGVNSTEKGDLSSESTVSRIRTEHFPLTLESARPSHTSQYLCASSELRQGSTEAFFGQGTRLTVV.

The sample holds many counts of this clonotype. The CDR3 sequence is CSARATYNEQFF. The CDR3 DNA is TGCAGTGCTAGGGCGACGTACAATGAGCAGTTCTTC. This chain uses TRBV20-1 with TRBJ2-1; no reliable D call. Trimming pared 3 bases from V and 4 bases from J, leaving 7 bases between. The CDR3 contains 12 residues. In germline, CDR1 is DFQATT, CDR2 SNEGSKA (reference sequence).

This clonotype has more than one count but fewer than ten. CDR3: CASSVGVLAGSTDTQYF. The CDR3 nucleotides read TGTGCCAGCAGCGTGGGTGTTCTAGCGGGTAGCACAGATACGCAGTATTTT. The chain combines TRBV9 with TRBJ2-3, with 8 bases lining up with TRBD2. Germline V lookup: CDR1 SGDLS, CDR2 YYNGEE. The CDR3 covers 17 residues. Losses at the gene ends were 2 bases for V and 0 bases for J; bases not matched to a gene: 8.

This clonotype was counted many times. The chain links TRBV6-1 to TRBJ1-6; 10 positions match TRBD1. The V segment lost 6 bases and the J segment 14 bases; nucleotides outside the gene matches: 7. The CDR3 runs 13 residues. CDR1 MNHNS and CDR2 SASEGT come from the germline V gene. The CDR3 sequence: CASSATGTGALHF. CDR3 DNA: TGTGCCAGCAGCGCAACCGGGACAGGGGCCCTCCACTTT.

This clonotype was counted many times. CDR3 sequence: CASSELWVNTEAFF. The CDR3 DNA follows: TGTGCCAGCAGTGAACTATGGGTGAACACTGAAGCTTTCTTT. This chain uses TRBV2 with TRBJ1-1; unclear D gene. V lost 2 bases to trimming and J lost 0 bases, with 7 bases between them. The CDR3 loop spans 14 amino acids. Germline V gives CDR1 SNHLY, CDR2 FYNNEI. Using reference TRBV2 and TRBJ1-1 for the parts outside the CDR3, the full variable domain is EPEVTQTPSHQVTQMGQEVILRCVPISNHLYFYWYRQILGQKVEFLVSFYNNEISEKSEIFDDQFSVERPDGSNFTLKIRSTKLEDSAMYFCASSELWVNTEAFFGQGTRLTVV.

The sample holds many counts of this clonotype. This chain links TRBV6-6 with TRBJ2-1; D is unresolved. V lost 2 bases to trimming and J lost 8 bases, with 10 bases between them. The CDR3 covers 13 residues. CDR1 and CDR2 from the germline V gene are MNHNY and SVGAGI (reference sequence). The CDR3 DNA follows: TGTGCCAGCAGTTACATGGGGATCGATGAGCAGTTCTTC. Residues: CASSYMGIDEQFF.

Many counts were recorded for this clonotype. The gene calls are TRBV2 and TRBJ2-3; 10 bases match TRBD1. The V and J ends lost 7 bases and 4 bases, in that order; junction bases with no gene match: 5. This CDR3 has 14 residues. CDR1 and CDR2 (germline): SNHLY, FYNNEI. The CDR3 spells CASKDRGSADTQYF. For the CDR3, the DNA is TGTGCCAGCAAGGACAGGGGGTCGGCAGATACGCAGTATTTT.

This clonotype came up a few times. The chain is built from TRBV6-6 and TRBJ2-7; possible D gene TRBD1, 5 bases. V was trimmed by 6 bases and J by 3 bases, leaving 12 bases between them. The length of the CDR3 is 13 residues. CDR1 and CDR2 (germline): MNHNY, SVGAGI (reference sequence). DNA of the CDR3: TGTGCCAGCAGCTCTGGGGCCCTCTACGAGCAGTACTTC. This sequence encodes CASSSGALYEQYF.

This clonotype was seen a handful of times. The V and J genes are TRBV5-1 and TRBJ2-1, with TRBD2 as a possible D gene (5 bases). With 0 bases removed from V and 5 bases from J, the gap between germline ends came to 12 bases. The CDR3 extends over 15 amino acids. The germline V gene encodes CDR1 SGHRS and CDR2 YFSETQ. The CDR3, as DNA: TGCGCCAGCAGCTTGGGGCCTAGCTATAACAATGAGCAGTTCTTC. Encoded protein: CASSLGPSYNNEQFF.

The chain employs TRBV7-9 and TRBJ1-1; 8 bases are shared with TRBD1. V lost 5 bases and J lost 1; bases outside the gene matches: 6. This CDR3 is built from 15 residues. The germline V gene encodes CDR1 SEHNR and CDR2 FQNEAQ (reference sequence). The CDR3 DNA reads as TGTGCCAGCAGCACGACAGGACAGGGGAACACTGAAGCTTTCTTT. Translating it yields CASSTTGQGNTEAFF.